This note documents a single TCR beta chain sequence. The sample belongs to a study of CDR3 diversity in severe acne. TCRdb re-derived calls from the PCR reads in MiXCR, one entry per CDR3 protein. This table holds approximately 97,000 distinct CDR3 sequences, roughly 51% found once. J lost 7 bases, V lost 0 bases, and 2 bases had no gene match. Germline V CDR1 and CDR2: SGHVS, FNYEAQ. The CDR3 totals 16 residues. The chain has TRBV7-6 and TRBJ2-1, with 14 positions matching TRBD2. Sequencing input: blood. The sequence came from a male donor with acne. CDR3 region: CASSLATSGRGNEQFF. In nucleotides, the CDR3 is TGTGCCAGCAGCTTAGCGACTAGCGGGAGGGGGAATGAGCAGTTCTTC. Combining the CDR3 with reference TRBV7-6 and TRBJ2-1 gives the whole variable domain GAGVSQSPRYKVTKRGQDVALRCDPISGHVSLYWYRQALGQGPEFLTYFNYEAQQDKSGLPNDRFSAERPEGSISTLTIQRTEQRDSAMYRCASSLATSGRGNEQFFGPGTRLTVL.